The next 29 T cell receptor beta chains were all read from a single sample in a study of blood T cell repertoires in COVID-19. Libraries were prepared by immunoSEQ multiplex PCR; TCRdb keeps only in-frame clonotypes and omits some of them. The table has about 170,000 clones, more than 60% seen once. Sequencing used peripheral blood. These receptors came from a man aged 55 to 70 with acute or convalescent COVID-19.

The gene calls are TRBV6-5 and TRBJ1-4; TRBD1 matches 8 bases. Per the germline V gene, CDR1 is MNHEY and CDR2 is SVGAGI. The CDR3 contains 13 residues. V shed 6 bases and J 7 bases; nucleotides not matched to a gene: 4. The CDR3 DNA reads TGTGCCAGCAGAACAGGGGGAAGTGAAAAACTGTTTTTT. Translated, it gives CASRTGGSEKLFF.

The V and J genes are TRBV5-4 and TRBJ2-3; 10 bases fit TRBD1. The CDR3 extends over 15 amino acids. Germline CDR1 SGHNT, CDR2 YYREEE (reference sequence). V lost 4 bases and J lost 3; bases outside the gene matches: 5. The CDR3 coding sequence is TGTGCCAGCAGCAGACAGGGGGCGGGTACAGATACGCAGTATTTT. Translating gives CASSRQGAGTDTQYF.

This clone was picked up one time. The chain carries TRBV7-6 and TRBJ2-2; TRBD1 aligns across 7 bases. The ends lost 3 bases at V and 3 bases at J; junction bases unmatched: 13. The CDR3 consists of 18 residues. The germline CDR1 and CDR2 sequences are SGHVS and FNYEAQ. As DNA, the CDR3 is TGTGCCAGCAGCTTGCCCTTACTTACAGGGGAGCACACCGGGGAGCTGTTTTTT. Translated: CASSLPLLTGEHTGELFF.

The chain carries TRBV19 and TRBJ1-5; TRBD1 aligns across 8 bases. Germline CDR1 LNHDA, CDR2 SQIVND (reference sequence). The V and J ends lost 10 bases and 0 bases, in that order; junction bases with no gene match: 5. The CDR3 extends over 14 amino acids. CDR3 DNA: TGTGCCACCCGGACAGGGTATAGCAATCAGCCCCAGCATTTT. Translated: CATRTGYSNQPQHF.

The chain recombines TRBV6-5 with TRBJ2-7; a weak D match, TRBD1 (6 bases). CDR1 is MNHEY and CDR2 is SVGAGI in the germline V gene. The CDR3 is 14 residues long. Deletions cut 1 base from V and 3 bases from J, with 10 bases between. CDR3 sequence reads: CASSYLDSRYEQYF. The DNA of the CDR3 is TGTGCCAGCAGTTACTTGGACAGTCGCTACGAGCAGTACTTC.

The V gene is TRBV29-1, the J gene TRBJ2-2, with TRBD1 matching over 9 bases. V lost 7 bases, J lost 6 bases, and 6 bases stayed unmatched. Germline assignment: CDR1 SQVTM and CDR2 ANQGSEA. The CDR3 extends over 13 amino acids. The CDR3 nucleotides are TGCAGCGCCCGACAGGGGGGGTCCGGGGAGCTGTTTTTT. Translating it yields CSARQGGSGELFF.

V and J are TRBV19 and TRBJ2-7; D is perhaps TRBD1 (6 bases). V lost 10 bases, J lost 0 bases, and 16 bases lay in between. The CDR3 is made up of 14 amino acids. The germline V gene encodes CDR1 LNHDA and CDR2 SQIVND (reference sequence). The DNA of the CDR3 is TGTGCCACTACGACAGGTTCAAGCTCCTACGAGCAGTACTTC. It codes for CATTTGSSSYEQYF. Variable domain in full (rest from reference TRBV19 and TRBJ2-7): DGGITQSPKYLFRKEGQNVTLSCEQNLNHDAMYWYRQDPGQGLRLIYYSQIVNDFQKGDIAEGYSVSREKKESFPLTVTSAQKNPTAFYLCATTTGSSSYEQYFGPGTRLTVT.

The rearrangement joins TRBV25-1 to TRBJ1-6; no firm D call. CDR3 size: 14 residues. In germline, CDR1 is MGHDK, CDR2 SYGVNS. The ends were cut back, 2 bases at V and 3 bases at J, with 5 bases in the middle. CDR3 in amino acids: CASSETVYNSPLHF. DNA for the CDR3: TGTGCCAGCAGTGAAACAGTCTATAATTCACCCCTCCACTTT.

This CDR3 reads CASSQVRGQNTGELFF. The CDR3, as DNA: TGTGCCAGCAGCCAAGTAAGGGGACAGAACACCGGGGAGCTGTTTTTT. The chain uses TRBV14 and TRBJ2-2, with D perhaps matching TRBD1 (6 bases). Germline V gene sequence: CDR1 SGHDN, CDR2 FVKESK. The CDR3 covers 16 residues. Trimming removed 1 base at V and 1 base at J, with 10 bases between.

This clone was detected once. The CDR3 DNA is TGCAGCGTGGCCCGACAGGGGAATCATGGTGGCTACACCTTC. Amino acids: CSVARQGNHGGYTF. This chain links TRBV29-1 with TRBJ1-2, with 8 bases lining up with TRBD1. Looked up from germline, CDR1 is SQVTM and CDR2 is ANQGSEA. The CDR3 is 14 amino acids. V lost 6 bases and J lost 7; bases outside the gene matches: 13. Combining the CDR3 with reference TRBV29-1 and TRBJ1-2 gives the whole variable domain SAVISQKPSRDICQRGTSLTIQCQVDSQVTMMFWYRQQPGQSLTLIATANQGSEATYESGFVIDKFPISRPNLTFSTLTVSNMSPEDSSIYLCSVARQGNHGGYTFGSGTRLTVV.

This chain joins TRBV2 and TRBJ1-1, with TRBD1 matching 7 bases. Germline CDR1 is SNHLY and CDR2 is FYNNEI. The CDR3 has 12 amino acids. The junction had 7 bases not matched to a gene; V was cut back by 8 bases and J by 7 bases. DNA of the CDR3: TGTGCCAGCTTGAGGGGGCAGGGTGAAGCTTTCTTT. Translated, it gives CASLRGQGEAFF.

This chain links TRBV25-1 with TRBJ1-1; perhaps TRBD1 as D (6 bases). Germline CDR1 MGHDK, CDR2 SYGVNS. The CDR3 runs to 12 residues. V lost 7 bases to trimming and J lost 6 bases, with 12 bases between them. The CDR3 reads CASKTAGAEAFF. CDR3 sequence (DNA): TGTGCCAGCAAGACGGCAGGGGCTGAAGCTTTCTTT.

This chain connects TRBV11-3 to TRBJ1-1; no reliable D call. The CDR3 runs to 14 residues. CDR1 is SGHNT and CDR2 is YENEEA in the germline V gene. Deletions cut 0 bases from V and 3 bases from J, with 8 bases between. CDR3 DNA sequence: TGTGCCAGCAGCTTAGACAGCGCGGACACTGAAGCTTTCTTT. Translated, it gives CASSLDSADTEAFF.

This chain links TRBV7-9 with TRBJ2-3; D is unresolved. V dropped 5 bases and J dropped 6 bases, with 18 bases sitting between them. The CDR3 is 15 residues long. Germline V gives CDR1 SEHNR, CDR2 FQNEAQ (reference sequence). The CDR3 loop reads CASSPRLKSPDTQYF. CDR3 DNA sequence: TGTGCCAGCAGCCCCAGACTCAAATCGCCGGATACGCAGTATTTT.

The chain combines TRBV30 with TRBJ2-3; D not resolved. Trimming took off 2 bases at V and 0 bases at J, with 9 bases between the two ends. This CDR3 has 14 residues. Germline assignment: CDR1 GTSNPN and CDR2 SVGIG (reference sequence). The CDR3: CAWSNQASTDTQYF. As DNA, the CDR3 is TGTGCCTGGAGTAACCAGGCTAGCACAGATACGCAGTATTTT.

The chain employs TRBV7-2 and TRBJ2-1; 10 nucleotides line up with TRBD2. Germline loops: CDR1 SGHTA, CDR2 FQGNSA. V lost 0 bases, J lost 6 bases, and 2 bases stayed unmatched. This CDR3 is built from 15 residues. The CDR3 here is CASSLALAGANEQFF. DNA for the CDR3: TGTGCCAGCAGCTTAGCGCTAGCGGGGGCCAATGAGCAGTTCTTC.

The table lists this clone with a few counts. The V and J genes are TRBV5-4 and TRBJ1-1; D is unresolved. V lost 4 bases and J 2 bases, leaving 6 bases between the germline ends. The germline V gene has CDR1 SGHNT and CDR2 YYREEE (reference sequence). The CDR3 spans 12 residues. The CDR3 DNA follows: TGTGCCAGCAGCGTGGTAAACACTGAAGCTTTCTTT. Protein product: CASSVVNTEAFF.

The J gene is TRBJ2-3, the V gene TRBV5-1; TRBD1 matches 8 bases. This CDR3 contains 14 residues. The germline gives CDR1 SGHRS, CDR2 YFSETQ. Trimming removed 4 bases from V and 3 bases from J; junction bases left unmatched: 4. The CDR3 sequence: CASSTDRVTDTQYF. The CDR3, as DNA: TGCGCCAGCAGCACGGACAGGGTAACAGATACGCAGTATTTT.

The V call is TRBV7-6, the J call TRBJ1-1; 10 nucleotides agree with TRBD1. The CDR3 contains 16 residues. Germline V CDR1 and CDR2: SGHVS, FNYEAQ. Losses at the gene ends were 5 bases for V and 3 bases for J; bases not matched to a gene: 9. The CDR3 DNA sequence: TGTGCCAGCAGCCCCGGACAGGGGGAAGCGGACACTGAAGCTTTCTTT. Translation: CASSPGQGEADTEAFF.

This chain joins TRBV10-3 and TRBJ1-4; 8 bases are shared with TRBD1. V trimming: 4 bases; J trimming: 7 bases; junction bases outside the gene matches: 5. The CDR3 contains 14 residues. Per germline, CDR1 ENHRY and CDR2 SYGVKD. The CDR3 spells CAISAARGREKLFF. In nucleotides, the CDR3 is TGTGCCATCAGTGCGGCCAGGGGGCGTGAAAAACTGTTTTTT.

CDR3 DNA: TGTGCCTTAGAGACTAGCGGGGGACCCTACGAGCAGTACTTC. The encoded protein is CALETSGGPYEQYF. The chain links TRBV30 to TRBJ2-7; 12 bases fit TRBD2. The CDR3 is 14 residues long. Germline V gives CDR1 GTSNPN, CDR2 SVGIG (reference sequence). Unmatched junction bases numbered 6, after V lost 7 bases and J lost 2 bases. The complete variable domain, with remaining parts taken from reference TRBV30 and TRBJ2-7, reads SQTIHQWPATLVQPVGSPLSLECTVEGTSNPNLYWYRQAAGRGLQLLFYSVGIGQISSEVPQNLSASRPQDRQFILSSKKLLLSDSGFYLCALETSGGPYEQYFGPGTRLTVT.

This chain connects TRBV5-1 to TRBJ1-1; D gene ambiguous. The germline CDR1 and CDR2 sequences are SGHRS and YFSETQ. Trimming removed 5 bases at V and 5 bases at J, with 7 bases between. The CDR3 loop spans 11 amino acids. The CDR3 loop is CASRENTEAFF. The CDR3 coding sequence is TGCGCCAGCAGGGAGAATACTGAAGCTTTCTTT.

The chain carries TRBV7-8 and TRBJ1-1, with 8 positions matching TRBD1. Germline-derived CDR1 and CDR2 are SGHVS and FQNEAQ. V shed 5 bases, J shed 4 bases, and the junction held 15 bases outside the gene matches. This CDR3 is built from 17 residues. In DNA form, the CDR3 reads TGTGCCAGCAGCCCCCAAGGGGCCAGGGGGCTGGGCACTGAAGCTTTCTTT. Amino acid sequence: CASSPQGARGLGTEAFF.

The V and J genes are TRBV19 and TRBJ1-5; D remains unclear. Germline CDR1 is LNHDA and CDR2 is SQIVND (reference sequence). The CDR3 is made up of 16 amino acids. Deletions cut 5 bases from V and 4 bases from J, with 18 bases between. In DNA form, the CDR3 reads TGTGCCAGTAGTTTCTACGGGTCCGGGAGGAATCAGCCCCAGCATTTT. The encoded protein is CASSFYGSGRNQPQHF.

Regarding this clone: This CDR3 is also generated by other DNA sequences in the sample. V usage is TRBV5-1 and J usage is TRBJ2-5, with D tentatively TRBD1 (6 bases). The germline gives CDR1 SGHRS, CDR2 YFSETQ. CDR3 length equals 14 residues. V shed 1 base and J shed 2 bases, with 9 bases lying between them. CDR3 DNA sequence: TGCGCCAGCAGCTTGTTCAGGGGTCAAGAGACCCAGTACTTC. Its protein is CASSLFRGQETQYF.

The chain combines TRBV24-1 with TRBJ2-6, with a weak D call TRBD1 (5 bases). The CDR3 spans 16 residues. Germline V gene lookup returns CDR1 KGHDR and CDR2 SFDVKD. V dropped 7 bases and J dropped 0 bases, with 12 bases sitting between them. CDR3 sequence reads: CATRAGHSSGANVLTF. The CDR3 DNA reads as TGTGCCACCAGGGCTGGACACTCCTCTGGGGCCAACGTCCTGACTTTC.

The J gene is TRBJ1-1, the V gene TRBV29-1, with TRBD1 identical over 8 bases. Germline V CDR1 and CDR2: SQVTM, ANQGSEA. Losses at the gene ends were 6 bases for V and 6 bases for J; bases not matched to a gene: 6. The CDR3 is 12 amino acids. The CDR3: CSVMAGGAEAFF. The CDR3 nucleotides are TGCAGCGTCATGGCAGGGGGCGCTGAAGCTTTCTTT.

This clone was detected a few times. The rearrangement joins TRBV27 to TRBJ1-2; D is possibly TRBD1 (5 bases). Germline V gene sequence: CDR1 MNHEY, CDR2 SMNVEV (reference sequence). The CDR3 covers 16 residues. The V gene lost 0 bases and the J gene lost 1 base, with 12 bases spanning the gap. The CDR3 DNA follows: TGTGCCAGCAGTTTATCCTCAGGGATGTTTAACTATGGCTACACCTTC. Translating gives CASSLSSGMFNYGYTF.

CDR3 in amino acids: CASSEEGRLNEKLFF. The CDR3 coding sequence is TGTGCCAGCAGTGAGGAGGGGCGCCTTAATGAAAAACTGTTTTTT. V and J are TRBV6-1 and TRBJ1-4; weak D call: TRBD1 (5 bases). Looked up from germline, CDR1 is MNHNS and CDR2 is SASEGT. The CDR3 is made up of 15 amino acids. Trimming pared 3 bases from V and 4 bases from J, leaving 12 bases between.